This entry lists 16 T cell receptor beta chains sequenced from one sample in a study of tumor-infiltrating lymphocytes in primary liver carcinoma. From around 500 ng of total RNA, TCR beta-specific cDNA was reverse-transcribed using a constant-region primer. The TCR beta library was amplified through three nested multiplex PCR rounds in a modified ARM-PCR procedure. Amplification in the first two PCR rounds was performed using TRBV1-TRBV30 forward primers and a C-beta reverse primer for approximately 10 cycles each. One entry per CDR3 protein, called by TCRdb with MiXCR from the multiplex PCR reads. The sample includes approximately 210,000 distinct CDR3 sequences, approximately 65% of them seen just once. Germline DNA was also extracted, and blood RNA was taken from unsorted whole blood. The material sequenced was peripheral blood. The receptor set was obtained from a woman aged 55-69 years with primary liver carcinoma and hepatitis B virus infection.

This clonotype was observed many times. This chain uses TRBV11-3 with TRBJ2-1; D is possibly TRBD2 (5 bases). V gave up 5 bases and J gave up 0 bases, with 11 bases separating them. Germline V gene sequence: CDR1 SGHNT, CDR2 YENEEA. This CDR3 has 15 residues. CDR3 in amino acids: CASSRAVSSYNEQFF. As DNA, the CDR3 is TGTGCCAGCAGCCGAGCGGTGAGCTCCTACAATGAGCAGTTCTTC.

This clonotype occurred a few times. One junction end does not reproduce the germline sequence, and a read error may be involved. The V and J genes are TRBV11-2 and TRBJ2-7; 8 nucleotides agree with TRBD2. Germline V gene data show CDR1 as SGHAT and CDR2 as FQNNGV. This CDR3 is 16 amino acids long. The CDR3 spells CASRPRGGDDSYEQYF. CDR3 sequence (DNA): TGTGCCAGCAGACCCCGGGGGGGGGATGACTCCTATGAGCAGTACTTC.

The rearrangement links TRBV12-3 or TRBV12-4 to TRBJ2-1; 9 bases align to TRBD1. The length of the CDR3 is 17 residues. V was pared by 5 bases and J by 0 bases, with 8 bases of the junction left unmatched. Here the CDR3 reads CASSSRTGDYSYNEQFF. The DNA of the CDR3 is TGTGCCAGCAGTAGCAGGACAGGGGATTACTCCTACAATGAGCAGTTCTTC.

To note about this clonotype: The junction shows a germline mismatch at one end, possibly a read error. The chain has TRBV6-2 or TRBV6-3 and TRBJ1-2; no clear D gene. CDR1 is MNHEY and CDR2 is SVGEGT in the germline V gene. The CDR3 loop spans 12 amino acids. The CDR3 DNA is TGTTCCAGCAGGACCGAGGGATTTGGCTACGCCTTC. It encodes CSSRTEGFGYAF.

V usage is TRBV5-5 and J usage is TRBJ1-4; maybe TRBD1 (5 bases). Deletions cut 4 bases from V and 4 bases from J, with 17 bases between. The CDR3 spans 16 residues. CDR1 is SGHKS, CDR2 YYEKEE, per germline (reference sequence). This chain's CDR3 is CASSPRPGRVNEKLFF. DNA for the CDR3: TGTGCCAGCAGCCCCAGACCGGGACGGGTTAATGAAAAACTGTTTTTT.

This sequence joins TRBV7-8 and TRBJ2-1; 14 bases map to TRBD2. With 8 bases clipped from V and 9 bases from J, the junction kept 6 bases outside the gene matches. Germline V CDR1 and CDR2: SGHVS, FQNEAQ. This CDR3 has 14 residues. CDR3 DNA sequence: TGTGCCAGCCGGGGACTAGCGGGAGCGGCTGAGCAGTTCTTC. Translated, it gives CASRGLAGAAEQFF.

This chain joins TRBV28 and TRBJ1-1, with D uncertain. The CDR3 has 15 amino acids. Germline CDR1 is MDHEN and CDR2 is SYDVKM. V was shortened by 1 base and J by 1 base, with 10 bases between the two germline ends. The CDR3 bases are TGTGCCAGCAGTTTATTTACTCCTCAGAACACTGAAGCTTTCTTT. It encodes CASSLFTPQNTEAFF. The variable domain in full, completed from reference TRBV28 and TRBJ1-1, reads DVKVTQSSRYLVKRTGEKVFLECVQDMDHENMFWYRQDPGLGLRLIYFSYDVKMKEKGDIPEGYSVSREKKERFSLILESASTNQTSMYLCASSLFTPQNTEAFFGQGTRLTVV.

The V gene is TRBV4-1, the J gene TRBJ2-3, with D uncertain. Germline assignment: CDR1 MGHRA and CDR2 YSYEKL. Deletions cut 1 base from V and 0 bases from J, with 11 bases between. The CDR3 runs 16 residues. The CDR3: CASSQARLGSTDTQYF. The CDR3 region has the DNA TGCGCCAGCAGCCAAGCCCGCCTCGGTAGCACAGATACGCAGTATTTT.

The chain is built from TRBV30 and TRBJ2-3; TRBD1 is a possible D gene (5 bases). V was cut by 4 bases and J by 4 bases, with 15 bases left in between. Looked up from germline, CDR1 is GTSNPN and CDR2 is SVGIG (reference sequence). The CDR3 is 14 residues long. The CDR3 loop is CAWMRGHTADTQYF. The DNA of the CDR3 is TGTGCCTGGATGCGAGGACATACGGCAGATACGCAGTATTTT.

To note about this clonotype: Given a much more abundant clone one base away, this may be a read error. The chain combines TRBV4-1 with TRBJ2-1; 8 bases match TRBD2. Germline V gene sequence: CDR1 MGHRA, CDR2 YSYEKL. This CDR3 region has 17 residues. CDR3 sequence (DNA): TGCCCCAGCAGCCAAGGTGGTGGGACTAGAGGATACAATGAGCAGTTCTTC. Protein product: CPSSQGGGTRGYNEQFF.

V usage is TRBV5-1 and J usage is TRBJ2-1; D is perhaps TRBD2 (6 bases). V shed 4 bases and J shed 5 bases, with 28 bases lying between them. The CDR3 has 19 amino acids. Germline V lookup: CDR1 SGHRS, CDR2 YFSETQ. For the CDR3, the DNA is TGCGCCAGCAGCCCGAGGCTGGGGGGTTACGGCCTAGCTGACAATGAGCAGTTCTTC. It encodes CASSPRLGGYGLADNEQFF.

The genes are TRBV6-1 and TRBJ1-5; D may be TRBD1 (5 bases). Germline V gene data show CDR1 as MNHNS and CDR2 as SASEGT. The CDR3 is 15 amino acids. CDR3 bases: TGTGTCAACAGTGAATTTGGCAGGGCTGATCAGCCCCAGCATTTT. Its protein product is CVNSEFGRADQPQHF.

About this clonotype: A much larger clone lies one base from this, so it may be a read error. This sequence joins TRBV5-5 and TRBJ1-1, with D possibly matching TRBD1 (5 bases). CDR1 is SGHKS and CDR2 is YYEKEE in the germline V gene (reference sequence). The CDR3 loop spans 15 amino acids. V gave up 4 bases and J gave up 2 bases, with 15 bases separating them. The CDR3 loop reads CASSGGGVGNTEAFF. CDR3 coding DNA: TGTGCCAGCAGCGGGGGAGGAGTCGGTAACACTGAAGCTTTCTTT. Variable domain in full (rest from reference TRBV5-5 and TRBJ1-1): DAGVTQSPTHLIKTRGQQVTLRCSPISGHKSVSWYQQVLGQGPQFIFQYYEKEERGRGNFPDRFSARQFPNYSSELNVNALLLGDSALYLCASSGGGVGNTEAFFGQGTRLTVV.

This chain connects TRBV11-2 to TRBJ2-3; D unresolved. Germline CDR1 and CDR2: SGHAT and FQNNGV. There are 12 residues in the CDR3. V was trimmed by 4 bases and J by 7 bases, leaving 9 bases between them. CDR3 residues: CASSSAPNTQYF. Written as DNA, the CDR3 is TGTGCCAGCAGCTCTGCGCCAAATACGCAGTATTTT.

This clonotype was observed at least ten times. The rearrangement joins TRBV6-5 to TRBJ1-2; 8 nucleotides align to TRBD1. Trimming removed 6 bases from V and 3 bases from J; junction bases left unmatched: 3. The CDR3 consists of 13 residues. Germline V lookup: CDR1 MNHEY, CDR2 SVGAGI. The DNA for the CDR3 is TGTGCCAGCAGCCAACAGGGGGACTATGGCTACACCTTC. This sequence encodes CASSQQGDYGYTF.

This clonotype occurred once. Since a much larger clone is just one base distant, this may be a read error. The gene calls are TRBV6-1 and TRBJ1-2; 7 bases fit TRBD1. CDR1 MNHNS and CDR2 SASEGT come from the germline V gene. CDR3 length: 14 residues. The chain's CDR3 is CASIENGQDYGYTF. As DNA, the CDR3 is TGTGCCAGCATTGAAAATGGACAGGACTATGGCTACACCTTC.